A selection of T cell receptor beta chains follows, all from one sample in a study of technical replicates of blood from a handful of donors. Produced via immunoSEQ multiplex PCR; TCRdb's table is partial and in-frame only. The sample includes about 84,000 clones, just under 95% seen only once; the top ten take about 0.26%. Sequencing was carried out using T cells isolated from PBMCs. The origin of the receptors is a human donor in good health. Both conserved end residues are part of each CDR3. Each record gives: D gene, CDR3 length, J gene, clone size, V gene, CDR3 protein, CDR3 DNA. D genes are given only for firm matches. Part of the rows lack a size; the others show once, few, many or a class for expanded clones.

D gene: -; CDR3 length: 15; J gene: TRBJ2-7; clone size: -; V gene: TRBV19; CDR3 protein: CASSILAGAPYEQYF; CDR3 DNA: TGTGCCAGTAGTATCCTGGCAGGGGCGCCTTACGAGCAGTACTTC
D gene: TRBD1; CDR3 length: 18; J gene: TRBJ2-1; clone size: once; V gene: TRBV5-4; CDR3 protein: CASSLQYSRGSSYNEQFF; CDR3 DNA: TGTGCCAGCAGCTTGCAGTATAGCAGGGGGAGCTCCTACAATGAGCAGTTCTTC
D gene: -; CDR3 length: 13; J gene: TRBJ1-1; clone size: few; V gene: TRBV19; CDR3 protein: CARRQDMNTEAFF; CDR3 DNA: TGTGCCAGGAGACAGGATATGAACACTGAAGCTTTCTTT
D gene: -; CDR3 length: 14; J gene: TRBJ2-3; clone size: -; V gene: TRBV30; CDR3 protein: CAWSVRLAQDTQYF; CDR3 DNA: TGTGCCTGGAGTGTAAGGTTAGCCCAAGATACGCAGTATTTT
D gene: TRBD1; CDR3 length: 15; J gene: TRBJ1-1; clone size: -; V gene: TRBV6-6; CDR3 protein: CASSVLTGFGTEAFF; CDR3 DNA: TGTGCCAGCAGTGTCCTGACAGGGTTTGGCACTGAAGCTTTCTTT
D gene: TRBD1; CDR3 length: 15; J gene: TRBJ1-3; clone size: -; V gene: TRBV10-3; CDR3 protein: CATAGTGIIGNTIYF; CDR3 DNA: TGTGCCACCGCCGGGACAGGAATTATCGGAAACACCATATATTTT
D gene: -; CDR3 length: 16; J gene: TRBJ2-1; clone size: -; V gene: TRBV4-2; CDR3 protein: CASSHGTIEDNNEQFF; CDR3 DNA: TGTGCCAGCAGCCATGGAACAATAGAGGACAACAATGAGCAGTTCTTC
D gene: -; CDR3 length: 17; J gene: TRBJ2-6; clone size: -; V gene: TRBV5-1; CDR3 protein: CASSWRVSSSGANVLTF; CDR3 DNA: TGCGCCAGCAGCTGGAGGGTGTCGAGCTCTGGGGCCAACGTCCTGACTTTC
D gene: TRBD1; CDR3 length: 16; J gene: TRBJ1-6; clone size: -; V gene: TRBV2; CDR3 protein: CASSDTGQGNNSPLHF; CDR3 DNA: TGTGCCAGCAGTGATACCGGACAGGGTAATAATTCACCCCTCCACTTT
D gene: TRBD2; CDR3 length: 14; J gene: TRBJ2-7; clone size: once; V gene: TRBV4-1; CDR3 protein: CASSQGGGSNEQYF; CDR3 DNA: TGCGCCAGCAGCCAAGGGGGGGGTTCCAACGAGCAGTACTTC
D gene: TRBD1; CDR3 length: 14; J gene: TRBJ2-7; clone size: -; V gene: TRBV5-6; CDR3 protein: CASSLNRGRYEQYF; CDR3 DNA: TGTGCCAGCAGCTTGAACAGGGGTAGGTACGAGCAGTACTTC
D gene: -; CDR3 length: 15; J gene: TRBJ2-2; clone size: -; V gene: TRBV25-1; CDR3 protein: CASSESGWNTGELFF; CDR3 DNA: TGTGCCAGCAGTGAATCAGGCTGGAACACCGGGGAGCTGTTTTTT
D gene: -; CDR3 length: 15; J gene: TRBJ2-3; clone size: -; V gene: TRBV30; CDR3 protein: CAWSVLAGMLDTQYF; CDR3 DNA: TGTGCCTGGAGTGTACTAGCCGGTATGTTAGATACGCAGTATTTT
D gene: -; CDR3 length: 14; J gene: TRBJ1-2; clone size: once; V gene: TRBV6-4; CDR3 protein: CASSDSFWGGGYTF; CDR3 DNA: TGTGCCAGCAGTGACTCATTTTGGGGGGGCGGCTACACCTTC
D gene: TRBD1; CDR3 length: 16; J gene: TRBJ1-1; clone size: once; V gene: TRBV7-3; CDR3 protein: CASSPHRPGQEVKAFF; CDR3 DNA: TGTGCCAGCAGCCCCCATCGTCCCGGACAGGAGGTGAAAGCTTTCTTT
D gene: -; CDR3 length: 14; J gene: TRBJ2-3; clone size: -; V gene: TRBV7-2; CDR3 protein: CASSLVGSTDTQYF; CDR3 DNA: TGTGCCAGCAGCTTAGTCGGTAGCACAGATACGCAGTATTTT
D gene: -; CDR3 length: 13; J gene: TRBJ2-7; clone size: -; V gene: TRBV2; CDR3 protein: CARKTSKSYEQYF; CDR3 DNA: TGTGCCAGGAAGACTAGTAAGTCCTACGAGCAGTACTTC
D gene: -; CDR3 length: 12; J gene: TRBJ1-5; clone size: -; V gene: TRBV6-5; CDR3 protein: CASSTYNQPQHF; CDR3 DNA: TGTGCCAGCAGTACATACAATCAGCCCCAGCATTTT
D gene: TRBD2; CDR3 length: 17; J gene: TRBJ2-5; clone size: -; V gene: TRBV5-6; CDR3 protein: CASSPGTSGFYQETQYF; CDR3 DNA: TGTGCCAGCAGCCCCGGGACTAGCGGGTTCTACCAAGAGACCCAGTACTTC
D gene: -; CDR3 length: 13; J gene: TRBJ2-1; clone size: -; V gene: TRBV7-9; CDR3 protein: CASSLGGSGEQFF; CDR3 DNA: TGTGCCAGCAGCTTGGGTGGCTCGGGTGAGCAGTTCTTC
D gene: -; CDR3 length: 15; J gene: TRBJ2-1; clone size: -; V gene: TRBV6-5; CDR3 protein: CASSTTYSSYNEQFF; CDR3 DNA: TGTGCCAGCAGTACTACATATAGCTCCTACAATGAGCAGTTCTTC
D gene: -; CDR3 length: 11; J gene: TRBJ1-1; clone size: -; V gene: TRBV28; CDR3 protein: CASSLRQEAFF; CDR3 DNA: TGTGCCAGCAGTTTACGACAGGAAGCTTTCTTT
D gene: -; CDR3 length: 15; J gene: TRBJ2-2; clone size: -; V gene: TRBV28; CDR3 protein: CASSSASLTTGELFF; CDR3 DNA: TGTGCCAGCAGTTCGGCTAGCCTGACAACCGGGGAGCTGTTTTTT
D gene: TRBD1; CDR3 length: 14; J gene: TRBJ2-7; clone size: -; V gene: TRBV14; CDR3 protein: CASSPFQGAREQYF; CDR3 DNA: TGTGCCAGCAGCCCATTCCAGGGGGCTCGAGAGCAGTACTTC
D gene: -; CDR3 length: 15; J gene: TRBJ1-5; clone size: -; V gene: TRBV2; CDR3 protein: CASSVTGLGNQPQHF; CDR3 DNA: TGTGCCAGCAGCGTCACAGGGCTTGGGAATCAGCCCCAGCATTTT
D gene: -; CDR3 length: 20; J gene: TRBJ2-1; clone size: -; V gene: TRBV7-6; CDR3 protein: CASSRASGYGGAKAYNEQFF; CDR3 DNA: TGTGCCAGCAGCCGCGCCAGCGGATACGGCGGGGCGAAGGCCTACAATGAGCAGTTCTTC
D gene: TRBD1; CDR3 length: 15; J gene: TRBJ1-5; clone size: -; V gene: TRBV27; CDR3 protein: CASSRRTGGRQPQHF; CDR3 DNA: TGTGCCAGCAGTCGAAGGACAGGGGGCCGACAGCCCCAGCATTTT
D gene: TRBD1; CDR3 length: 13; J gene: TRBJ1-1; clone size: -; V gene: TRBV15; CDR3 protein: CATGQTGGPEAFF; CDR3 DNA: TGTGCCACCGGACAGACAGGGGGCCCTGAAGCTTTCTTT
D gene: TRBD1; CDR3 length: 15; J gene: TRBJ2-3; clone size: -; V gene: TRBV7-2; CDR3 protein: CASSSDRAYTDTQYF; CDR3 DNA: TGTGCCAGCAGCTCCGACAGGGCTTACACAGATACGCAGTATTTT